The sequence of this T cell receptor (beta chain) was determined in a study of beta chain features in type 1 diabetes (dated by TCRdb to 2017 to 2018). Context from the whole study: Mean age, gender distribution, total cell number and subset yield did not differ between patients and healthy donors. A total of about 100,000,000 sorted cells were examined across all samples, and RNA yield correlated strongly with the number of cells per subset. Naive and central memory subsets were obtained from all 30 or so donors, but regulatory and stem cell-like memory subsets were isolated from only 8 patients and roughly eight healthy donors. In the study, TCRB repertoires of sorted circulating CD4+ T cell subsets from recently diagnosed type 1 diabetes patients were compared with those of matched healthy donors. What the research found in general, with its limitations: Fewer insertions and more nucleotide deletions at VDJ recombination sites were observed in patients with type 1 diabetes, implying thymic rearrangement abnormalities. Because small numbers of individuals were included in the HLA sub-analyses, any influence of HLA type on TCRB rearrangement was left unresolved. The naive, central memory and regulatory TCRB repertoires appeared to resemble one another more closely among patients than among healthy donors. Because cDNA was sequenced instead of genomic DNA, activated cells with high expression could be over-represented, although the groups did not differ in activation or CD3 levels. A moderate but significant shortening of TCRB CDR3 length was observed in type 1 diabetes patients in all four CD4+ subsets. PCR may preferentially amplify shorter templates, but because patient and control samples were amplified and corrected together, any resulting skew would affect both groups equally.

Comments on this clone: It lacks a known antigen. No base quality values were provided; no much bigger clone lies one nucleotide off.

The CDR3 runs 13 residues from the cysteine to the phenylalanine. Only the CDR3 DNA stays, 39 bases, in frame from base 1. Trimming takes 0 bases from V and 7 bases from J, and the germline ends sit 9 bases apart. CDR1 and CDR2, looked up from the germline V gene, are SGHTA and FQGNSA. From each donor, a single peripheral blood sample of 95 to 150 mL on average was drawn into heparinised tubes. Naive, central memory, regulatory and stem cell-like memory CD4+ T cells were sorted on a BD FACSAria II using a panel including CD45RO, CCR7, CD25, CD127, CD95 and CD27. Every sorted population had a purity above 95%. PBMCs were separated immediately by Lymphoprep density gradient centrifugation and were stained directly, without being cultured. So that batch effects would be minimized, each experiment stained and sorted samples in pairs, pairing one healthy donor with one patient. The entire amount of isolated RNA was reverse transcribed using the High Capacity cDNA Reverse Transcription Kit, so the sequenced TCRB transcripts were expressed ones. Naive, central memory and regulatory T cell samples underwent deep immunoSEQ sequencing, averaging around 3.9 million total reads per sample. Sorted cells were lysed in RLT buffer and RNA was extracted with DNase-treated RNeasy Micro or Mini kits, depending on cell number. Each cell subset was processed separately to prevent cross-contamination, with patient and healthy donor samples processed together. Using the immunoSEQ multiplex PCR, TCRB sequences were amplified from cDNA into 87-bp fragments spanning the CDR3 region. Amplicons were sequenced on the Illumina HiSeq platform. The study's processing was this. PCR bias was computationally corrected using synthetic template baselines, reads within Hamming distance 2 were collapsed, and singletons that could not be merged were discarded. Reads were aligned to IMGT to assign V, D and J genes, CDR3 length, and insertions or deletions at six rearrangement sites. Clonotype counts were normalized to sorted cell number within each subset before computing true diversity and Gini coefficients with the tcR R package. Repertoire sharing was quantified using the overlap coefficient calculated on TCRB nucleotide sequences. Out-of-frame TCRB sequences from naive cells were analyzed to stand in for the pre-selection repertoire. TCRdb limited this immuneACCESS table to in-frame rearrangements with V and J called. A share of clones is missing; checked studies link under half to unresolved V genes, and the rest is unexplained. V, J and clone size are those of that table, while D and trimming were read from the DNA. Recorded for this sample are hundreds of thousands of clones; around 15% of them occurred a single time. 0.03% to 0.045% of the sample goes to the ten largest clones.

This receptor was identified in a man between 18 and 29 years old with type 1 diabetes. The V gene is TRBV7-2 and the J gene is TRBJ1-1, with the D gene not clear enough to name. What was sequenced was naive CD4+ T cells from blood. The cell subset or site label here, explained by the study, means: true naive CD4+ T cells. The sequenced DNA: TGTGCCAGCAGCTTAGCCACAGCATTTGAAGCTTTCTTT. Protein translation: CASSLATAFEAFF.